Following are 30 T cell receptor beta chains from one sample sequenced in a study of metastatic and nonmetastatic thyroid tumors (dated by TCRdb to about 2020). Before undergoing thyroid surgery, none of the patients had been given any kind of treatment. Library preparation was by PCR. Instrument on record: Illumina HiSeq 4000. TCRdb passed the public sequencing reads through fastp at Q25 and MiXCR, retaining productive beta sequences. The sample records approximately 30,000 clones, 17% of which are singletons. The ten largest clones represent around 7.5% of the sample. The sample comprised blood. These receptor sequences come from a female donor with papillary thyroid cancer or a benign thyroid nodule (not recorded which). Some clones in this sample may be carry-over from other donors' samples.

This clone was recorded many times. This chain connects TRBV11-2 to TRBJ1-1; D is unresolved. The CDR3 spans 14 residues. Germline CDR1 SGHAT, CDR2 FQNNGV. Trimming stripped 1 base from V and 2 bases from J, with 8 bases between. CDR3 sequence: CASSLGLGNTEAFF. The CDR3 nucleotides read TGTGCCAGCAGCTTAGGACTGGGAAACACTGAAGCTTTCTTT.

This clone was counted many times. The rearrangement uses TRBV7-6 and TRBJ1-5; 7 bases fit TRBD1. This CDR3 is built from 16 residues. The V gene end was trimmed by 4 bases and the J gene end by 3 bases; junction bases not matched to a gene: 9. Germline CDR1 and CDR2: SGHVS and FNYEAQ. The CDR3 loop reads CASSSLFRGDNQPQHF. The CDR3 region has the DNA TGTGCCAGCAGCTCCCTGTTCAGGGGGGACAATCAGCCCCAGCATTTT.

In this sample, this clone turned up a few times. The rearrangement joins TRBV5-1 to TRBJ2-7, with 9 positions matching TRBD1. The V gene end was trimmed by 1 base and the J gene end by 7 bases; junction bases not matched to a gene: 9. The CDR3 loop spans 15 amino acids. Looked up from germline, CDR1 is SGHRS and CDR2 is YFSETQ. The CDR3 spells CASSLNSDRGGEQYF. The DNA for the CDR3 is TGCGCCAGCAGCTTGAACTCAGACAGGGGGGGTGAGCAGTACTTC.

This clone was recorded at least ten times. The genes are TRBV11-2 and TRBJ2-3, with 10 bases aligning to TRBD2. The CDR3 contains 13 residues. Germline CDR1 and CDR2: SGHAT and FQNNGV. After removal of 0 bases from V and 14 bases from J, the junction contained 5 bases not matched to a gene. The CDR3 spells CASSLEASGRWYF. The CDR3, as DNA: TGTGCCAGCAGCTTAGAGGCTAGCGGGAGATGGTATTTT.

In its sample, this clone was seen a few times. Just one base apart from a much larger clone, this may be a read error. The rearrangement links TRBV12-3 or TRBV12-4 to TRBJ1-1; D may be TRBD1 (6 bases). V was trimmed by 6 bases and J by 0 bases, leaving 17 bases between them. The CDR3 covers 16 residues. The CDR3 nucleotides are TGTGCCAGCAGGTGGGTGACAGGAACTATGAACACTGAAGCTTTCTTT. Its protein product is CASRWVTGTMNTEAFF.

The table lists this clone with many counts. This rearrangement joins TRBV20-1 to TRBJ1-3; the match to TRBD1 covers 7 bases. The V gene's germline CDR1 is DFQATT and CDR2 SNEGSKA (reference sequence). The CDR3 contains 17 residues. Germline trimming cut 0 bases from V and 2 bases from J; bases unmatched to any gene: 10. CDR3 bases: TGCAGTGCTAGAGAGAATATTGAAAGGGGGCCTGGAAACACCATATATTTT. Its translation is CSARENIERGPGNTIYF.

This clone has a count of ten or more. The chain uses TRBV7-9 and TRBJ2-1; 16 bases fit TRBD2. Looked up from germline, CDR1 is SEHNR and CDR2 is FQNEAQ (reference sequence). V was pared by 5 bases and J by 6 bases, with 13 bases of the junction left unmatched. There are 19 residues in the CDR3. The CDR3 DNA reads TGTGCCAGCAGCACCCGGGCCGGGACTAGCGGGAGGGCTGGCAATGAGCAGTTCTTC. Amino acid sequence: CASSTRAGTSGRAGNEQFF.

This clone has at least ten counts. The CDR3 DNA reads TGTGCCAGCAGTCGGATGACGGGGGGCTACACCTTC. Amino acids: CASSRMTGGYTF. This rearrangement joins TRBV6-2 or TRBV6-3 to TRBJ1-2; no clear D. V was shortened by 5 bases and J by 8 bases, with 12 bases between the two germline ends. The CDR3 length is 12 residues. CDR1 and CDR2 (germline): MNHEY, SVGEGT.

This clone was counted between two and nine times. CDR3 sequence: CSVKRLAYYFDTGELFF. The CDR3 region has the DNA TGCAGTGTCAAGAGACTAGCGTATTACTTTGACACCGGGGAGCTGTTTTTT. The chain combines TRBV20-1 with TRBJ2-2; 8 bases are a match to TRBD2. This CDR3 comprises 17 residues. Germline CDR1 and CDR2: DFQATT and SNEGSKA (reference sequence). The ends lost 7 bases at V and 3 bases at J; junction bases unmatched: 16.

To note about this clone: This same CDR3 is encoded by further DNA sequences in the sample. The rearrangement joins TRBV6-4 to TRBJ1-1; D call uncertain. The CDR3 is 13 amino acids. The ends were cut back, 0 bases at V and 11 bases at J, with 13 bases in the middle. The V gene's germline CDR1 is MRHNA and CDR2 SNTAGT. CDR3 sequence: CASSDSIHGKAFF. Written as DNA, the CDR3 is TGTGCCAGCAGTGACTCTATTCACGGTAAGGCTTTCTTT.

A word on this clone: An end of the junction does not agree with germline; a read error may underlie this. The rearrangement uses TRBV7-2 and TRBJ2-7; perhaps TRBD1 as D (5 bases). CDR3 length: 14 residues. CDR1 SGHTA and CDR2 FQGNSA come from the germline V gene. The CDR3 sequence is CASNRKGSTYEKYF. The CDR3 nucleotides read TGTGCCAGCAATCGAAAGGGGTCCACCTACGAGAAGTACTTC. Combining the CDR3 with reference TRBV7-2 and TRBJ2-7 gives the whole variable domain GAGVSQSPSNKVTEKGKDVELRCDPISGHTALYWYRQSLGQGLEFLIYFQGNSAPDKSGLPSDRFSAERTGGSVSTLTIQRTQQEDSAVYLCASNRKGSTYEKYFGPGTRLTVT.

This clone was observed many times. A much larger clone differs from this one at a single base, so this may be a read error. V and J are TRBV7-9 and TRBJ2-1; weak D call: TRBD2 (6 bases). From germline, CDR1 is SEHNR and CDR2 FQNEAQ (reference sequence). CDR3 length equals 15 residues. The chain's CDR3 is CASSQLSGSCNEQFF. CDR3 bases: TGTGCCAGCAGCCAGCTTAGCGGATCCTGCAATGAGCAGTTCTTC.

This clone was observed once. This rearrangement joins TRBV20-1 to TRBJ2-6, with D unresolved. The CDR3 extends over 13 amino acids. The germline CDR1 and CDR2 sequences are DFQATT and SNEGSKA (reference sequence). V lost 6 bases and J 0 bases, leaving 6 bases between the germline ends. The DNA of the CDR3 is TGCAGTGCCATTAACTCTGGGGCCAACGTCCTGACTTTC. Translating it yields CSAINSGANVLTF.

The table lists this clone with many counts. The V call is TRBV3-1, the J call TRBJ1-5, with D unclear. The CDR3 extends over 13 amino acids. V shed 4 bases and J shed 3 bases, with 7 bases lying between them. CDR1 is LGHDT and CDR2 is YNNKEL in the germline V gene (reference sequence). Here the CDR3 DNA reads TGTGCCAGCAGCCCCGGGAACAATCAGCCCCAGCATTTT. This codes for CASSPGNNQPQHF. The entire variable domain, with the rest obtained from reference TRBV3-1 and TRBJ1-5, is as follows: DTAVSQTPKYLVTQMGNDKSIKCEQNLGHDTMYWYKQDSKKFLKIMFSYNNKELIINETVPNRFSPKSPDKAHLNLHINSLELGDSAVYFCASSPGNNQPQHFGDGTRLSIL.

The chain joins TRBV27 to TRBJ2-5, with D possibly matching TRBD2 (6 bases). CDR1 is MNHEY and CDR2 is SMNVEV in the germline V gene (reference sequence). The CDR3 runs 16 residues. Trimming shortened V by 5 bases and J by 5 bases, and 21 bases separated the two germline ends. For the CDR3, the DNA is TGTGCCAGCAGTACCACCCCTTCGGACTACGGGGAGACCCAGTACTTC. Translating gives CASSTTPSDYGETQYF.

CDR3 in amino acids: CSARHGASGIYEQYF. CDR3 nucleotides: TGCAGTGCCCGACACGGGGCTAGCGGCATCTACGAGCAGTACTTC. The chain uses TRBV20-1 and TRBJ2-7, with 7 bases aligning to TRBD2. The CDR3 extends over 15 amino acids. After removal of 6 bases from V and 3 bases from J, the junction contained 14 bases not matched to a gene. From germline, CDR1 is DFQATT and CDR2 SNEGSKA (reference sequence).

This clone has at least ten counts. V is TRBV15 and J is TRBJ2-5; TRBD2 might be the D (7 bases). V lost 1 base and J lost 2, with 14 bases in between. From germline, CDR1 is LNHNV and CDR2 YYDKDF (reference sequence). The length of the CDR3 is 16 residues. CDR3 sequence (DNA): TGTGCCACCAGCAGAGGGAGGGGGGGCTTACAAGAGACCCAGTACTTC. It encodes CATSRGRGGLQETQYF. The whole variable domain, filled in from reference TRBV15 and TRBJ2-5, reads DAMVIQNPRYQVTQFGKPVTLSCSQTLNHNVMYWYQQKSSQAPKLLFHYYDKDFNNEADTPDNFQSRRPNTSFCFLDIRSPGLGDTAMYLCATSRGRGGLQETQYFGPGTRLLVL.

This clone was seen ten or more times. Within the sample, other DNA sequences also encode this same CDR3. The V and J genes are TRBV5-1 and TRBJ1-1; 8 bases are shared with TRBD1. Germline V CDR1 and CDR2: SGHRS, YFSETQ. Trimming took 1 base from V and 5 from J; bases not matched to a gene: 10. The CDR3 loop spans 16 amino acids. This CDR3 is CASSLSGGAGDTEAFF. The CDR3 coding sequence is TGCGCCAGCAGCTTGTCAGGGGGCGCAGGGGATACTGAAGCTTTCTTT.

This chain links TRBV11-3 with TRBJ2-7; 8 bases align to TRBD2. The CDR3 has 16 amino acids. Germline CDR1 is SGHNT and CDR2 is YENEEA. V shed 7 bases and J 0 bases; nucleotides not matched to a gene: 11. The CDR3 region is CASTGERSGASYEQYF. CDR3 nucleotides: TGTGCCAGCACCGGGGAACGTAGCGGGGCCTCCTACGAGCAGTACTTC.

This clone was seen ten or more times. For the CDR3, the DNA is TGTGCCAGTAGTATGACTAGCGGGGGGACCGGGGAGCTGTTTTTT. Its protein product is CASSMTSGGTGELFF. The rearrangement joins TRBV19 to TRBJ2-2; 13 positions agree with TRBD2. Germline CDR1 and CDR2: LNHDA and SQIVND (reference sequence). The CDR3 contains 15 residues. V shed 3 bases, J shed 5 bases, and the junction held 0 bases outside the gene matches.

As for this clone: An end of the junction does not agree with germline; a read error may underlie this. The chain joins TRBV2 to TRBJ1-1; no definite D call. This CDR3 comprises 11 residues. Germline CDR1 and CDR2: SNHLY and FYNNEI. CDR3 protein: CAISEESEAFF. The CDR3 bases are TGTGCCATCAGTGAAGAGAGTGAAGCTTTCTTT.

This clone came up many times. The V and J genes are TRBV18 and TRBJ1-1; 7 bases align to TRBD1. Germline lookup yields CDR1 KGHSH and CDR2 LQKENI. The CDR3 covers 17 residues. V shed 1 base and J 5 bases; nucleotides not matched to a gene: 13. CDR3 nucleotide sequence: TGTGCCAGCTCACCACGCAACTCTCGAGGGGGCTTGACTGAAGCTTTCTTT. Encoded protein: CASSPRNSRGGLTEAFF.

This clone has a count of ten or more. Since a much larger clone is just one base distant, this may be a read error. This chain joins TRBV7-9 and TRBJ1-1; D gene unclear. The CDR3 length is 15 residues. Trimming stripped 5 bases from V and 1 base from J, with 14 bases between. The germline V gene encodes CDR1 SEHNR and CDR2 FQNEAQ (reference sequence). CDR3 nucleotide sequence: TGTGCCAGCAGCCACCCACGGGTCAGGAACACTGAAGCTTTCTTT. Its translation: CASSHPRVRNTEAFF.

The chain uses TRBV5-1 and TRBJ1-1; D remains ambiguous. From germline, CDR1 is SGHRS and CDR2 YFSETQ. The CDR3 covers 14 residues. V was shortened by 1 base and J by 5 bases, with 12 bases between the two germline ends. CDR3 nucleotides: TGCGCCAGCAGCTTGAGTCCGGTTGGGACTGAAGCTTTCTTT. As protein: CASSLSPVGTEAFF.

This clone was counted at least ten times. A read error may be the cause here, since a much bigger clone is one base away. The chain employs TRBV10-2 and TRBJ1-2; D unclear. The CDR3 totals 14 residues. Germline CDR1 WSHSY, CDR2 SAAADI. The CDR3 DNA follows: TGCGCCAGCAGTGAGTTGGGCTCTAACTATGGCTGCACCTTC. Translation: CASSELGSNYGCTF.

Many counts were recorded for this clone. The CDR3 DNA reads as TGCAGTGCTAGCCAGACAGCCGGCGGCAATCAGCCCCAGCATTTT. Protein: CSASQTAGGNQPQHF. The chain recombines TRBV20-1 with TRBJ1-5; D is perhaps TRBD1 (5 bases). CDR3 size: 15 residues. V was trimmed by 3 bases and J by 2 bases, leaving 14 bases between them. CDR1 and CDR2 from the germline V gene are DFQATT and SNEGSKA (reference sequence).

This clone showed up just a few times. A much larger clone differs from this one at a single base, so this may be a read error. The V and J genes are TRBV9 and TRBJ2-3, with TRBD2 identical over 10 bases. The length of the CDR3 is 16 residues. Germline lookup yields CDR1 SGDLS and CDR2 YYNGEE. With 7 bases clipped from V and 2 bases from J, the junction kept 10 bases outside the gene matches. The CDR3 spells CASGTSAGDFTDTQYF. CDR3 nucleotides: TGTGCCAGCGGGACTAGCGCGGGGGACTTCACAGATACGCAGTATTTT.

Many counts were recorded for this clone. This chain links TRBV24-1 with TRBJ1-5; 10 bases line up with TRBD1. The CDR3 has 17 amino acids. The V gene end was trimmed by 7 bases and the J gene end by 0 bases; junction bases not matched to a gene: 8. Germline assignment: CDR1 KGHDR and CDR2 SFDVKD. CDR3 amino acids: CATRPGTGVYSNQPQHF. CDR3 in DNA: TGTGCCACCAGACCCGGGACAGGGGTATATAGCAATCAGCCCCAGCATTTT.

This clone was picked up many times. This may be a read error, as it is one base from a much larger clone. In the same sample, other DNA sequences code for this CDR3. The V call is TRBV28, the J call TRBJ2-3, with 7 bases fitting TRBD2. Germline lookup yields CDR1 MDHEN and CDR2 SYDVKM. The CDR3 runs 15 residues. The CDR3 region is CASSAGGRSTDTQYF. CDR3 nucleotides: TGTGCCAGCAGTGCCGGGGGGAGAAGCACAGATACGCAGTATTTC.

J is TRBJ2-7 and V is TRBV2; 7 positions agree with TRBD2. V was clipped by 1 base and J by 3 bases; unmatched bases: 3. The germline CDR1 and CDR2 sequences are SNHLY and FYNNEI. This CDR3 has 14 residues. CDR3: CASSEGDYYYEQYF. DNA for the CDR3: TGTGCCAGCAGTGAAGGGGACTACTACTACGAGCAGTACTTC.